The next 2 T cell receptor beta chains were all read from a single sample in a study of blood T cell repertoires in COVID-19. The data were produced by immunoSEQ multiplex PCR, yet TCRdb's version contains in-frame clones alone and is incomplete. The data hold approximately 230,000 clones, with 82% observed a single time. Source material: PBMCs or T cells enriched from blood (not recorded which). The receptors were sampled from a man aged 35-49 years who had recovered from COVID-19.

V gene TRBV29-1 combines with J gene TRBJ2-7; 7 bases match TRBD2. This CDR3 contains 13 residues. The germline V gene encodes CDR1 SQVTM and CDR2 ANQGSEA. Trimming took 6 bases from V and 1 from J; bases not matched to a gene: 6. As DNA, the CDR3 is TGCAGCGTCCGGGACTACGAATCCTACGAGCAGTACTTC. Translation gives CSVRDYESYEQYF.

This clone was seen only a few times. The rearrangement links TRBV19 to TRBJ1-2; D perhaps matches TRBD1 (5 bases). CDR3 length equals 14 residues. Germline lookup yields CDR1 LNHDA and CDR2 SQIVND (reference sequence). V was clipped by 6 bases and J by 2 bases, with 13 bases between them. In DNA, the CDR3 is TGTGCCAGTAGGTTAAGCGACAGCAACTATGGCTACACCTTC. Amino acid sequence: CASRLSDSNYGYTF.